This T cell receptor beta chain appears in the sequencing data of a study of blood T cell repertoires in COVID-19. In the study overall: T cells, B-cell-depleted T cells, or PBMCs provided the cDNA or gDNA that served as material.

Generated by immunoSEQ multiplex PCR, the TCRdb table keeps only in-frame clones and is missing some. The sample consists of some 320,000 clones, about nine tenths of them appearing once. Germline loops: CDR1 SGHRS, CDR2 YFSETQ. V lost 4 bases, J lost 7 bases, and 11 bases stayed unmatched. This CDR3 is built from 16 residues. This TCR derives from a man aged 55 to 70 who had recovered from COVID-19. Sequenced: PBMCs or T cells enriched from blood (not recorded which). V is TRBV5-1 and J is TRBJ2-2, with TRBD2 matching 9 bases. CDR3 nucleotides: TGCGCCAGCAGCCGCAATATAGCGGGAGCCAACGGGGAGCTGTTTTTT. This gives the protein CASSRNIAGANGELFF.